This TCR beta chain was obtained from a study of T cell responses to AZD1222 COVID-19 vaccine. Measured with immunoSEQ multiplex PCR; TCRdb has only the in-frame clones, and not every one. The top ten clones hold 1.5% to 2% of a sample with roughly 170,000 clones, approximately 94% of them seen once. CDR1 and CDR2 (germline): MDHEN, SYDVKM. Trimming cost V 3 bases and J 4 bases, with 4 bases left between them. The CDR3 is made up of 12 amino acids. The TCR originated in an adult who received the AZD1222 COVID-19 vaccine. Sequenced here: peripheral blood, sampled 28 days after the second AZD1222 dose. The chain uses TRBV28 and TRBJ2-1; D unresolved. The CDR3 sequence is CASSFGYNEQFF. The CDR3 DNA follows: TGTGCCAGCAGTTTTGGGTACAATGAGCAGTTCTTC. The whole variable domain, remainder taken from reference TRBV28 and TRBJ2-1, is DVKVTQSSRYLVKRTGEKVFLECVQDMDHENMFWYRQDPGLGLRLIYFSYDVKMKEKGDIPEGYSVSREKKERFSLILESASTNQTSMYLCASSFGYNEQFFGPGTRLTVL.